This T cell receptor beta chain was recorded in a study of blood T cell repertoires in COVID-19. In the study overall: COVID-19 samples from acute and convalescent phases originated in the United States, Italy and Spain. Sources were T cells, B-cell-depleted T cells, or PBMCs; the material itself was cDNA or gDNA.

As originally analysed: Amplifying reference gene primers gave estimates of nucleated cell counts. The protocol was immunoSEQ multiplex PCR, while the TCRdb copy is restricted to in-frame clones and leaves out a portion. The DNA gave D and trimming, while V, J and clone size come from that table. The table has about 31,000 clones, around 92% seen once. Trimming removed 6 bases at V and 12 bases at J, with 18 bases between. The CDR3 runs to 14 residues. Germline V CDR1 and CDR2: LNHDA, SQIVND (reference sequence). Sequences were obtained from peripheral blood. This TCR was recovered from a woman in her 40s with active or convalescent COVID-19. The J gene is TRBJ1-6, the V gene TRBV19; no reliable D call. The CDR3 loop reads CASRPAGSHGPLHF. DNA of the CDR3: TGTGCCAGTAGACCAGCAGGTTCCCATGGACCCCTCCACTTT.